This T cell receptor beta chain was identified during a study of blood T cell repertoires in COVID-19 (dated by TCRdb to 2020 to 2022). For the wider study: Collaborator samples came from the United States, Italy and Spain and covered acute and convalescent phases of COVID-19. Samples came from the ongoing ImmuneRACE study (first 160 participants) plus 1,254 subjects from 6 global collaborators. Subjects who had been exposed to COVID-19, were actively infected with it, or had recovered from it provided the deeply sampled blood TCRbeta repertoires that made up the dataset. Where HLA class I and class II types were available, the types were taken from metadata supplied by the sample provider, not from assay-based typing. The prospective study material was composed of cDNA or gDNA derived from T cells, B-cell-depleted T cells, or PBMCs. Nearly every sample came with metadata listing a de-identified subject ID, COVID-19 status, age in years and sex. The repertoires were made available in a free public database intended to serve as a resource for research on the immune response to SARS-CoV-2.

The immunoSEQ Assay, a bias-controlled multiplex PCR, was used to amplify TCRbeta CDR3 regions from genomic DNA. Concerning the study's data processing: The number of nucleated cells in each sample was estimated from the amplification of reference gene primers within the assay. Sequence reads were collapsed and filtered to measure the absolute abundance of every unique TCRbeta CDR3 rearrangement. Productive Simpson clonality was computed per sample as the square root of Simpson's diversity index over productive rearrangements. As stored in TCRdb, this immuneACCESS dataset retains in-frame rearrangements with V and J assigned. A fraction of the clones does not appear; measured against another copy, unresolved V genes explain less than half of the discrepancy, and the remainder lacks a known reason. That table is the source of V, J and clone size, and D and trimming were worked out from the DNA. The sample table holds approximately 160,000 clones, of which about 86% were seen once. In total, the top ten clones hold around 7.1% of the sample.

The germline V gene encodes CDR1 MNHEY and CDR2 SVGEGT. V loses 4 bases of germline sequence and J loses 4 bases, and the interval between the two ends is 7 bases. The CDR3 contains 12 residues, cysteine and phenylalanine counted. Only CDR3 DNA is held: 36 bases, read in frame from base 1. About this clone: The clone's antigen remains unknown. Base-call qualities are not available, and no considerably larger clone is one nucleotide away.

In the prospective study, participants were roughly 18 to 100 years old, resided in about two dozen geographic areas of the United States, and were enrolled through a virtual design. To assign participants to cohorts, the prospective study relied on clinical history that participants themselves reported in a screening survey and a study questionnaire. ImmuneRACE Cohort 3 recovered participants were defined by two consecutive negative NP/OP PCR tests, healthcare professional clearance, or symptom resolution. Each participant in the prospective study had whole blood, serum and a nasopharyngeal or oropharyngeal swab collected by mobile phlebotomists. Additional blood draws and questionnaires over an approximately two-month period could optionally be provided by prospective study participants. Blood samples from the prospective study were shipped frozen or at room temperature prior to DNA extraction.

Overall study results and their limits: The quantity of clinical and demographic metadata differed by source and by participant and was supplied without curation.

The chain employs TRBV6-2 or TRBV6-3 and TRBJ1-2; the D segment could be TRBD1, given 5 matching bases. The sample was PBMCs or T cells enriched from blood (not recorded which). The clonotype originates from a man over 45 who had recovered from COVID-19. The CDR3 loop reads CASSSGPYGYTF. DNA sequence: TGTGCCAGCAGTTCAGGGCCCTATGGCTACACCTTC.